Reported below is one TCR beta chain. Its antigen is not known. The sample originates from a study of memory CD4+ T cells and cytomegalovirus serostatus. Germline CDR1 reads MNHNS; CDR2 reads SASEGT. V was trimmed by 3 bases and J by 4 bases, leaving 21 bases between them. The CDR3 sequence is 18 residues long. TCRdb's table, derived via immunoSEQ multiplex PCR, lists solely in-frame clones and lacks some. The sample yields approximately 49,000 clones, 60% to 85% seen once. Single viable CD3+CD4+CD8-CD45RO+ cells were sorted as the memory CD4+ T cells. Study-level findings and limits: CMV serostatus prediction reached median AUC approximately 0.95, or 0.91 with US-trained model. Each of 60 to 80 CMV-associated TCRbeta sequences occurred in one to five individuals. Suggested: most of the CMV-linked TCR signature lies in CD4+ memory cells.

The chain uses TRBV6-1 and TRBJ1-4, with TRBD1 as a possible D gene (5 bases). The sequencing input was memory CD4+ T cells from blood. The TCR sequence derives from an adult in good health and CMV-seronegative. The CDR3 DNA sequence: TGTGCCAGCAGTGAGGCCCGGGTCAGACAGACTATTAATGAAAAACTGTTTTTT. Translation gives CASSEARVRQTINEKLFF.